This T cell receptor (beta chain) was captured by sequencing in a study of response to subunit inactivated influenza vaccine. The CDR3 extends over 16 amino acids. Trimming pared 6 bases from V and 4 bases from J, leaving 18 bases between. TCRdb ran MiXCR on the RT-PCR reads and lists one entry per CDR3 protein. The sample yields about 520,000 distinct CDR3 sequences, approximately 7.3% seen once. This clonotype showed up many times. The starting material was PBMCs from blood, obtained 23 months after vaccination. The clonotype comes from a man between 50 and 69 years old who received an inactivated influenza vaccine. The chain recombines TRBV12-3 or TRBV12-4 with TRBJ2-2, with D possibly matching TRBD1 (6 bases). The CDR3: CASSPEEWGPTGELFF. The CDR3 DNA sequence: TGTGCCAGCAGCCCTGAGGAGTGGGGGCCCACCGGGGAGCTGTTTTTT.